The 29 T cell receptor beta chains given below trace back to one sample, sequenced in a study of blood T cells in healthy people across ages. A sample-barcoded 5' primer and a J-beta primer mix were used in a second PCR of about 7 to 11 cycles. TCRdb re-analysed the 5' RACE reads in MiXCR, keeping a single row per CDR3 protein. The table lists almost 1 million distinct CDR3 sequences, 51% of them singletons, with about a fifth in the top ten. The sequenced sample consisted of blood. Receptors were obtained from a woman aged 60-70 years in good health.

The chain recombines TRBV20-1 with TRBJ2-3; 8 positions agree with TRBD1. The trim removed 6 bases at V and 1 base at J, leaving 6 bases unmatched. The germline CDR1 and CDR2 sequences are DFQATT and SNEGSKA (reference sequence). CDR3 length: 14 amino acids. The CDR3 region has the DNA TGCAGTGCCCCGGACAGGGCTCGCACAGATACGCAGTATTTT. Translation gives CSAPDRARTDTQYF.

V usage is TRBV6-6 and J usage is TRBJ2-7; 7 bases match TRBD2. This CDR3 has 14 amino acids. CDR1 is MNHNY, CDR2 SVGAGI, per germline (reference sequence). After removal of 8 bases from V and 0 bases from J, the junction contained 7 bases not matched to a gene. The CDR3 loop is CASVSGGSSYEQYF. CDR3 in DNA: TGTGCCAGCGTCTCGGGCGGGAGCTCCTACGAGCAGTACTTC.

V is TRBV29-1 and J is TRBJ2-4; D unclear. Looked up from germline, CDR1 is SQVTM and CDR2 is ANQGSEA. The CDR3 totals 13 residues. V lost 7 bases, J lost 3 bases, and 13 bases lay in between. CDR3 bases: TGCAGCGCCCGAGAGGCGAACAAAAACATTCAGTACTTC. Translation gives CSAREANKNIQYF.

This clonotype was picked up a small number of times. This sequence joins TRBV5-1 and TRBJ2-1, with D unclear. The CDR3 sequence is 15 residues long. The germline V gene encodes CDR1 SGHRS and CDR2 YFSETQ. V gave up 0 bases and J gave up 7 bases, with 14 bases separating them. CDR3 residues: CASSLGLLGTNEQFF. Written as DNA, the CDR3 is TGCGCCAGCAGCTTGGGGCTCCTGGGAACAAATGAGCAGTTCTTC. The full variable domain, with the rest looked up from reference TRBV5-1 and TRBJ2-1, is KAGVTQTPRYLIKTRGQQVTLSCSPISGHRSVSWYQQTPGQGLQFLFEYFSETQRNKGNFPGRFSGRQFSNSRSEMNVSTLELGDSALYLCASSLGLLGTNEQFFGPGTRLTVL.

This chain connects TRBV6-1 to TRBJ2-4; 7 bases fit TRBD1. The CDR3 runs to 15 residues. Germline CDR1 reads MNHNS; CDR2 reads SASEGT. Trimming at V came to 3 bases and at J to 1 base, leaving 3 bases not matched to a gene. The CDR3: CASSDRQGAKNIQYF. In DNA form, the CDR3 reads TGTGCCAGCAGTGACCGACAGGGTGCCAAAAACATTCAGTACTTC.

The chain has TRBV20-1 and TRBJ2-7; D assignment may be TRBD1 or TRBD2 (5 bases each). The CDR3 has 17 amino acids. V lost 6 bases and J 2 bases, leaving 26 bases between the germline ends. Per the germline V gene, CDR1 is DFQATT and CDR2 is SNEGSKA (reference sequence). The CDR3 loop is CSALRRTGTRATYEQYF. DNA for the CDR3: TGCAGTGCCCTTAGACGTACCGGGACCAGGGCGACCTACGAGCAGTACTTC.

The chain employs TRBV4-2 and TRBJ1-1; TRBD1 is a possible D gene (6 bases). The CDR3 consists of 15 residues. Germline V gene data show CDR1 as LGHNA and CDR2 as YNFKEQ. V shed 3 bases and J shed 0 bases, with 11 bases lying between them. CDR3 in amino acids: CASSQVDSVNTEAFF. DNA of the CDR3: TGTGCCAGCAGCCAGGTGGACAGTGTGAACACTGAAGCTTTCTTT.

Concerning this clonotype itself: At one of its ends the junction is not consistent with the germline gene, which may arise from a read error. CDR3 amino acids: CASSLGQGAFGCTF. CDR3 DNA: TGTGCCAGCAGCCTGGGACAGGGGGCTTTTGGCTGCACCTTC. The chain carries TRBV5-6 and TRBJ1-2, with 12 bases that match TRBD1. Germline CDR1 reads SGHDT; CDR2 reads YYEEEE. The length of the CDR3 is 14 residues.

The chain combines TRBV2 with TRBJ2-2, with unresolved D. Trimming took off 4 bases at V and 7 bases at J, with 16 bases between the two ends. The CDR3 extends over 15 amino acids. The germline V gene encodes CDR1 SNHLY and CDR2 FYNNEI. The CDR3: CASSVIPRSGGELFF. CDR3 DNA: TGTGCCAGCAGTGTCATTCCGAGAAGTGGCGGGGAGCTGTTTTTT. Looking up the rest from reference TRBV2 and TRBJ2-2 gives the full variable domain: EPEVTQTPSHQVTQMGQEVILRCVPISNHLYFYWYRQILGQKVEFLVSFYNNEISEKSEIFDDQFSVERPDGSNFTLKIRSTKLEDSAMYFCASSVIPRSGGELFFGEGSRLTVL.

This clonotype has a single count. The chain has TRBV28 and TRBJ1-5; 9 bases align to TRBD1. CDR1 is MDHEN and CDR2 is SYDVKM in the germline V gene. After removal of 1 base from V and 4 bases from J, the junction contained 5 bases not matched to a gene. The CDR3 is 16 residues long. The CDR3 sequence: CASSLYPTGGNQPQHF. CDR3 DNA sequence: TGTGCCAGCAGTTTATACCCGACAGGGGGAAATCAGCCCCAGCATTTT.

The V and J genes are TRBV4-3 and TRBJ2-4; 8 bases are shared with TRBD2. Near its end, the DNA agrees better with TRBJ2-7, so the J call may be wrong. Germline lookup yields CDR1 LGHNA and CDR2 YSLEER. The CDR3 is 16 residues long. CDR3 sequence: CASSQEAGRALGEQYF. In DNA, the CDR3 is TGCGCCAGCAGCCAAGAAGCCGGGAGGGCCCTCGGCGAGCAGTACTTC.

The CDR3 protein is CASSHPTSEVLTDTQYF. The CDR3 nucleotides are TGTGCCAGCAGCCACCCCACTAGCGAGGTACTCACAGATACGCAGTATTTT. The rearrangement links TRBV4-2 to TRBJ2-3, with 7 bases that match TRBD2. V lost 3 bases, J lost 2 bases, and 11 bases stayed unmatched. This CDR3 spans 17 amino acids. The V gene's germline CDR1 is LGHNA and CDR2 YNFKEQ.

The chain uses TRBV28 and TRBJ2-5, with D unresolved. The CDR3 covers 15 residues. V gave up 5 bases and J gave up 7 bases, with 20 bases separating them. From germline, CDR1 is MDHEN and CDR2 SYDVKM. The DNA for the CDR3 is TGTGCCAGCAGTACCCTCCCGGGTCTCCGCGGGACCCAGTACTTC. It yields the protein CASSTLPGLRGTQYF.

J is TRBJ2-3 and V is TRBV24-1; 7 bases align to TRBD1. This CDR3 contains 15 residues. CDR1 is KGHDR, CDR2 SFDVKD, per germline. The J segment lost 2 bases and the V segment lost 4 bases, leaving 5 bases of the junction unmatched. CDR3 coding DNA: TGTGCCACCAGTGACCCGGGACAGCCCACAGATACGCAGTATTTT. Amino acids: CATSDPGQPTDTQYF.

Turning to this clonotype: A read error may produce the germline difference seen at one junction end. V is TRBV27 and J is TRBJ2-7; 9 bases align to TRBD2. Germline V gives CDR1 MNHEY, CDR2 SMNVEV (reference sequence). There are 14 residues in the CDR3. In DNA, the CDR3 is TGTGCCCGCAGTTTCTTCGCGGGAGGGTACGAGCAGTACTTC. This encodes CARSFFAGGYEQYF.

This clonotype occurred many times. CDR3 in amino acids: CASSLNSQNTEAFF. CDR3 sequence (DNA): TGCGCCAGCAGCTTGAACAGTCAGAACACTGAAGCTTTCTTT. This rearrangement joins TRBV5-1 to TRBJ1-1; no clear D gene. Deletions cut 1 base from V and 1 base from J, with 8 bases between. The CDR3 has 14 amino acids. The germline V gene encodes CDR1 SGHRS and CDR2 YFSETQ.

Turning to this clonotype: The junction does not match germline at one end; this may be a read error. The chain carries TRBV4-2 and TRBJ2-7, with D hard to call. Germline V lookup: CDR1 LGHNA, CDR2 YNFKEQ. CDR3 size: 13 residues. The CDR3 nucleotides read TGTGCCAGTAGCCCACGGTTCGGGTACGAGCAGTACTTC. Its protein is CASSPRFGYEQYF.

This clonotype was counted between two and nine times. The DNA of the CDR3 is TGTGCCAGCAGGCCGGGACCGTCCTACAATGAGCAGTACTTC. It yields the protein CASRPGPSYNEQYF. The V and J genes are TRBV28 and TRBJ2-1, with D perhaps assigned TRBD1 or TRBD2 (5 bases each). The end of the DNA aligns better with TRBJ2-7, so the J call may be wrong. The length of the CDR3 is 14 residues. The germline CDR1 and CDR2 sequences are MDHEN and SYDVKM.

The V and J genes are TRBV15 and TRBJ2-1; D is uncertain. CDR1 LNHNV and CDR2 YYDKDF come from the germline V gene (reference sequence). The V gene lost 4 bases and the J gene lost 12 bases, with 13 bases spanning the gap. The CDR3 consists of 12 residues. CDR3 amino acids: CATSISVRWQFF. The DNA for the CDR3 is TGTGCCACCAGCATCTCAGTACGATGGCAGTTCTTC. Together with reference TRBV15 and TRBJ2-1, the CDR3 gives the full variable domain: DAMVIQNPRYQVTQFGKPVTLSCSQTLNHNVMYWYQQKSSQAPKLLFHYYDKDFNNEADTPDNFQSRRPNTSFCFLDIRSPGLGDTAMYLCATSISVRWQFFGPGTRLTVL.

This clonotype has a handful of counts. J is TRBJ2-7 and V is TRBV14, with D tentatively TRBD1 (7 bases). Trimming took 2 bases from V and 5 from J, leaving 13 bases between them. The CDR3 is 14 residues long. Germline V CDR1 and CDR2: SGHDN, FVKESK. The CDR3 DNA sequence: TGTGCCAGCAGCCAAACCAGGGGGAGGAACGAGCAGTACTTC. Amino acids: CASSQTRGRNEQYF.

The chain combines TRBV3-1 with TRBJ2-7; a weak D match, TRBD1 (6 bases). Germline values: CDR1 LGHDT, CDR2 YNNKEL (reference sequence). The germline V and J ends were trimmed by 6 bases and 3 bases, with 15 bases remaining between them. The CDR3 has 14 amino acids. The CDR3 nucleotides are TGTGCCAGCAGGCCCACAGGGAAGGGCTACGAGCAGTACTTC. Protein product: CASRPTGKGYEQYF.

This clonotype was seen only once. The CDR3 is CASKSPTGGLQPQHF. CDR3 DNA: TGTGCCAGCAAAAGCCCGACGGGGGGGTTGCAGCCCCAGCATTTT. The J gene is TRBJ1-5, the V gene TRBV2, with D possibly being TRBD1 (5 bases). CDR1 SNHLY and CDR2 FYNNEI come from the germline V gene. V gave up 7 bases and J gave up 7 bases, with 20 bases separating them. CDR3 size: 15 residues.

J is TRBJ2-3 and V is TRBV19; D is ambiguous. The germline gives CDR1 LNHDA, CDR2 SQIVND (reference sequence). CDR3 length: 15 amino acids. Trimming removed 5 bases at V and 3 bases at J, with 15 bases between. The CDR3 region is CASSYRLGFTDTQYF. CDR3 in DNA: TGTGCCAGTAGTTACCGATTGGGGTTTACAGATACGCAGTATTTT.

V gene TRBV28 combines with J gene TRBJ2-1; perhaps TRBD2 as D (5 bases). Trimming stripped 4 bases from V and 10 bases from J, with 23 bases between. In germline, CDR1 is MDHEN, CDR2 SYDVKM. CDR3 length: 16 residues. The CDR3 DNA reads TGTGCCAGCAGTTCCTCCTATCAGACTATAGCTGCCGAGCAGTTCTTC. Amino acids: CASSSSYQTIAAEQFF.

CDR3 DNA: TGCGCCAGCAGCCAAGGGACGGGGTATCCGGGTGATGGCTACACCTTC. Translated, it gives CASSQGTGYPGDGYTF. This chain joins TRBV4-3 and TRBJ1-2, with D unresolved. This CDR3 is 16 amino acids long. Germline loops: CDR1 LGHNA, CDR2 YSLEER. V shed 1 base and J shed 6 bases, with 18 bases lying between them.

There are a few counts of this clonotype. The CDR3 is CASSFSGIGGYTF. The CDR3 region has the DNA TGTGCCAGCAGTTTTTCTGGGATTGGGGGCTACACCTTC. V is TRBV27 and J is TRBJ1-2; the D is unclear. CDR3 length equals 13 residues. Between the trimmed V and J ends, which lost 3 bases and 8 bases, there was a span of 13 bases. In germline, CDR1 is MNHEY, CDR2 SMNVEV (reference sequence).

CDR3 DNA: TGTGCCAGCAGACGACGGGGGGGAGGGAACACTGAAGCTTTCTTT. Translated: CASRRRGGGNTEAFF. The chain is built from TRBV7-9 and TRBJ1-1; tentatively, D is TRBD1 (5 bases). CDR3 length equals 15 residues. Germline V gene data show CDR1 as SEHNR and CDR2 as FQNEAQ (reference sequence). V shed 6 bases and J shed 1 base, with 15 bases lying between them.

The J gene is TRBJ2-7, the V gene TRBV4-1; TRBD1 matches at 8 bases. CDR3 length: 13 amino acids. Germline V lookup: CDR1 MGHRA, CDR2 YSYEKL. V lost 4 bases and J lost 6; bases outside the gene matches: 5. As DNA, the CDR3 is TGCGCCAGCAGCCTAGCAGGGGGCGCCGAGCAGTACTTC. Its protein product is CASSLAGGAEQYF.

The chain recombines TRBV2 with TRBJ1-2; a possible D gene is TRBD1 (5 bases). Looked up from germline, CDR1 is SNHLY and CDR2 is FYNNEI. V was clipped by 6 bases and J by 7 bases, with 15 bases between them. This CDR3 has 13 residues. The CDR3 loop reads CASRGTGTSGYTF. Here the CDR3 DNA reads TGTGCCAGCAGGGGAACCGGGACGAGTGGCTACACCTTC.